Below are 7 T cell receptor beta chains sequenced from a single sample in a study of shared clonotypes between healthy human individuals. This table comes from immunoSEQ multiplex PCR, and its TCRdb copy is limited to in-frame clones, with some not included. The data show more than 2 million clones, 93% seen once. Positive CCR7 selection of CD45RO-negative cells yielded the naive CD8 cells, and terminally differentiated effector memory CD45RA+ cells were excluded. Input material: naive CD8+ T cells from PBMCs. The source is a man aged 18-30 years in good health. Some clones in this sample may be carry-over from other donors' samples.

The CDR3 here is CASSPSRLAGVGETQYF. The CDR3 DNA is TGTGCCAGCTCACCAAGCCGACTAGCGGGAGTAGGGGAGACCCAGTACTTC. This chain uses TRBV18 with TRBJ2-5; TRBD2 matches at 12 bases. The germline V gene has CDR1 KGHSH and CDR2 LQKENI. The junction had 9 bases not matched to a gene; V was cut back by 2 bases and J by 5 bases. This CDR3 comprises 17 residues.

The CDR3 here is CASSFPSSGGYNEQFF. The CDR3 DNA is TGTGCCAGCAGCTTTCCCTCTAGCGGGGGCTACAATGAGCAGTTCTTC. V is TRBV7-4 and J is TRBJ2-1; 10 bases line up with TRBD2. This CDR3 contains 16 residues. V shed 3 bases, J shed 3 bases, and the junction held 5 bases outside the gene matches. Germline lookup yields CDR1 SGHVT and CDR2 SQSDAQ.

The rearrangement joins TRBV28 to TRBJ1-5; D call uncertain. The CDR3 totals 14 residues. The germline CDR1 and CDR2 sequences are MDHEN and SYDVKM. Trimming took 4 bases from V and 4 from J, leaving 11 bases between them. CDR3 DNA: TGTGCCAGCAGTTCAAGGGCCATTAATCAGCCCCAGCATTTT. Its protein product is CASSSRAINQPQHF.

This chain joins TRBV5-1 and TRBJ2-3; 7 nucleotides match TRBD2. Germline V gene data show CDR1 as SGHRS and CDR2 as YFSETQ. CDR3 length equals 17 residues. The junction had 10 bases not matched to a gene; V was cut back by 1 base and J by 2 bases. The CDR3: CASSLNAGTKFTDTQYF. The CDR3, as DNA: TGCGCCAGCAGCTTGAATGCCGGGACTAAGTTCACAGATACGCAGTATTTT.

The chain couples TRBV11-2 to TRBJ2-7; 10 bases map to TRBD2. J was trimmed by 8 bases and V by 1 base; bases with no gene match: 5. CDR3 size: 14 residues. Germline CDR1 is SGHAT and CDR2 is FQNNGV. CDR3 region: CASSLGLAGSQQYF. The CDR3 DNA is TGTGCCAGCAGCTTAGGACTAGCGGGCTCCCAGCAGTACTTC.

The V call is TRBV9, the J call TRBJ2-2; TRBD2 might be the D (6 bases). V was cut by 0 bases and J by 7 bases, with 16 bases left in between. Germline V gene sequence: CDR1 SGDLS, CDR2 YYNGEE. The CDR3 consists of 16 residues. CDR3 DNA: TGTGCCAGCAGCGTAGGCGGCAGGAGGGCCAACGGGGAGCTGTTTTTT. The encoded protein is CASSVGGRRANGELFF.

J is TRBJ1-3 and V is TRBV27; tentative D call: TRBD1 (5 bases). The CDR3 is made up of 15 amino acids. Trimming pared 5 bases from V and 0 bases from J, leaving 11 bases between. Germline V gene data show CDR1 as MNHEY and CDR2 as SMNVEV (reference sequence). CDR3 coding DNA: TGTGCCAGCAGTCCGGGGGTTTACTCTGGAAACACCATATATTTT. This codes for CASSPGVYSGNTIYF.